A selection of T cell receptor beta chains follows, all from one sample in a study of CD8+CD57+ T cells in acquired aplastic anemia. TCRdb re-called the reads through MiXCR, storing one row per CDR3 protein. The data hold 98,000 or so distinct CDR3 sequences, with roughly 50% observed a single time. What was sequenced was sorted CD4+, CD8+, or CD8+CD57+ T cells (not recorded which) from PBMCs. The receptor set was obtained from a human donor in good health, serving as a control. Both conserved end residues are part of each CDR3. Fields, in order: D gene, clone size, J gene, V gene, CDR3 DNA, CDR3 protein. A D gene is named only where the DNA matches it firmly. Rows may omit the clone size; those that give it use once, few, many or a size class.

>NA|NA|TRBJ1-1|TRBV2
TGTGCCAGCAGTAAAGGACTAGCGAACACTGAAGCTTTCTTT
CASSKGLANTEAFF
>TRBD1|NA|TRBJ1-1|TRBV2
TGTGCAGGGGGCATGAACACTGAAGCTTTCTTT
CAGGMNTEAFF
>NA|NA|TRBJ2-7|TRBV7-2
TGTGCCAGCAGCACCTCATCGTCAGGGCCTTACGAGCAGTACTTC
CASSTSSSGPYEQYF
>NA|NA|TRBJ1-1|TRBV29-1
TGCAGCGGGGGGCGGGAGAACACTGAAGCTTTCTTT
CSGGRENTEAFF
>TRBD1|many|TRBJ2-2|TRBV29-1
TGCAGCGGTAGACAGGGGTCGATCGGCGGGGAGCTGTTTTTT
CSGRQGSIGGELFF
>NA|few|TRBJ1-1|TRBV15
TGTGCCACCGGGGTTGGAGGGGTCGGGGGCACTGAAGCTTTCTTT
CATGVGGVGGTEAFF
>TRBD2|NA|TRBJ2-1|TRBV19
TGTGCCAGTACCCCATCCGCCCCGGGACTAGTTTACAATGAGCAGTTCTTC
CASTPSAPGLVYNEQFF
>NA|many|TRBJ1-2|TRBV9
TGTGCCAGCAGCGTAAGTCAGTCTAACTATGGCTACACCTTC
CASSVSQSNYGYTF
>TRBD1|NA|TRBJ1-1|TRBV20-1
TGCAGTGTTAGGGACAGACCGAACACTGAAGCTTTCTTT
CSVRDRPNTEAFF
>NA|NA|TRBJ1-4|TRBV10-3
TGTGCCATCAGTGTTTCCACTAAGGGCGAAAAACTGTTTTTT
CAISVSTKGEKLFF
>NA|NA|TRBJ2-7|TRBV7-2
TGTGCCTGGAGGGAATATTACGAGCAGTACTTC
CAWREYYEQYF
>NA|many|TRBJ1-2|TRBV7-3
TGTGCCAGCAGCTTAACACCAGGGCAGAGGATTGGTGGCTACACCTTC
CASSLTPGQRIGGYTF
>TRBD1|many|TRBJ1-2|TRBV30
TGTGCCTGGGATCCGGGACAGGGAAGAGATTATGGCTACACCTTC
CAWDPGQGRDYGYTF
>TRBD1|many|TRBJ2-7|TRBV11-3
TGTGCCAGCAGCTTATCCGGGACAGGGGCGAACGAGCAGTACTTC
CASSLSGTGANEQYF
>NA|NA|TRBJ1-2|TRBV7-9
TGTGCCAGCAGCGAACTAGGGGGTGGCTACACCTTC
CASSELGGGYTF
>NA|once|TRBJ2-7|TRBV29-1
TGCAGCGTTGTGGTTGCGGGAAGGGGCTACGAGCAGTACTTC
CSVVVAGRGYEQYF